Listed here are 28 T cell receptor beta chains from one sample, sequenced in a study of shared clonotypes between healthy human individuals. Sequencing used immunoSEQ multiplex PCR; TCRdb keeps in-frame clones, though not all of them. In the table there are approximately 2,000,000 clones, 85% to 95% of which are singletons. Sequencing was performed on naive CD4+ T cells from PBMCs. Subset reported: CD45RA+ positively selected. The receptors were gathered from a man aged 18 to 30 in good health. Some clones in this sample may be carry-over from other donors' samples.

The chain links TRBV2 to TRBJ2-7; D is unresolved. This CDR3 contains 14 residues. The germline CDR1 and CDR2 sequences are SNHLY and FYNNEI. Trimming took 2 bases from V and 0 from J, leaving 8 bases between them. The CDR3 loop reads CASSEQAFSYEQYF. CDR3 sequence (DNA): TGTGCCAGCAGTGAACAGGCCTTCTCCTACGAGCAGTACTTC.

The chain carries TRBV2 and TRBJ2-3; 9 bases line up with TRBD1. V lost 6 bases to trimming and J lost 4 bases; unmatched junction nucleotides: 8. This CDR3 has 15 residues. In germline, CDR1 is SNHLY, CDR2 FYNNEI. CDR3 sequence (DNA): TGTGCCAGCAGATGGGGACAGGGTTGGGCAGATACGCAGTATTTT. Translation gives CASRWGQGWADTQYF.

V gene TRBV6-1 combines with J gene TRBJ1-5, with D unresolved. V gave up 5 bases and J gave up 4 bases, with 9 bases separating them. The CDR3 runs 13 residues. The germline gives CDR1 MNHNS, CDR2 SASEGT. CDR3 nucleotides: TGTGCCAGCAGTAACCACTGGAATCAGCCCCAGCATTTT. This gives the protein CASSNHWNQPQHF.

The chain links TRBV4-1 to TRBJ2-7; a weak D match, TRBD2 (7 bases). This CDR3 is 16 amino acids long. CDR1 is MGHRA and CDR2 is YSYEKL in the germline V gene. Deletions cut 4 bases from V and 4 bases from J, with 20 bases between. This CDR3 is CASSPGGAAAFYEQYF. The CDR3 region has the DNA TGCGCCAGCAGCCCTGGGGGGGCAGCGGCTTTTTACGAGCAGTACTTC.

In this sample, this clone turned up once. In DNA, the CDR3 is TGCGCCAGCAAGCCCCCGGGGGCACCCTACGAGCAGTACTTC. This codes for CASKPPGAPYEQYF. The genes are TRBV5-1 and TRBJ2-7; D is perhaps TRBD1 or TRBD2 (6 bases each). Trimming stripped 6 bases from V and 2 bases from J, with 15 bases between. The CDR3 runs 14 residues. From germline, CDR1 is SGHRS and CDR2 YFSETQ.

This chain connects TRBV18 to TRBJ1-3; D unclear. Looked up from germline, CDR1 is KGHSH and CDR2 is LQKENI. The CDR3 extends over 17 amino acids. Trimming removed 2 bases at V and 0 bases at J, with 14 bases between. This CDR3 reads CASSPGVGLSSGNTIYF. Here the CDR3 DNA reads TGTGCCAGCTCACCAGGAGTCGGCTTATCCTCTGGAAACACCATATATTTT.

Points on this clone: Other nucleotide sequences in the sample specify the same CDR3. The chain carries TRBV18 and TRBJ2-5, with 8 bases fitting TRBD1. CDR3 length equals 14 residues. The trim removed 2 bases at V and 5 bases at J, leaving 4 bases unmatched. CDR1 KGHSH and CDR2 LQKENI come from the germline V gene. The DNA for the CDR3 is TGTGCCAGCTCACCAGGACAGGGAATGGAGACCCAGTACTTC. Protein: CASSPGQGMETQYF.

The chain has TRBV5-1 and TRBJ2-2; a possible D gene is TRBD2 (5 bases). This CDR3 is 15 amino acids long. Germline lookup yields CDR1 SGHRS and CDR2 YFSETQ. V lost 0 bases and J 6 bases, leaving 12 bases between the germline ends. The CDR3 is CASSLVAKRAGELFF. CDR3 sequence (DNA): TGCGCCAGCAGCTTGGTCGCGAAGAGGGCCGGGGAGCTGTTTTTT.

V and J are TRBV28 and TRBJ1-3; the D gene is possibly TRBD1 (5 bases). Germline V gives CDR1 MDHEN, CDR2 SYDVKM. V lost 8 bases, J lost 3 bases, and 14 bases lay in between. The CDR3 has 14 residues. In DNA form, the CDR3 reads TGTGCCAGCCAAAACCGGGACGGTGGAAACACCATATATTTT. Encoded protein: CASQNRDGGNTIYF.

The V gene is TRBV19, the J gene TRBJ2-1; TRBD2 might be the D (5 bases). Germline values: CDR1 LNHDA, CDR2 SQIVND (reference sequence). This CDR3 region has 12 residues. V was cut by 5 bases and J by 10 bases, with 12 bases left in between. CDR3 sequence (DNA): TGTGCCAGTAGTCCCCCGAGGGAGGAGCAGTTCTTC. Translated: CASSPPREEQFF.

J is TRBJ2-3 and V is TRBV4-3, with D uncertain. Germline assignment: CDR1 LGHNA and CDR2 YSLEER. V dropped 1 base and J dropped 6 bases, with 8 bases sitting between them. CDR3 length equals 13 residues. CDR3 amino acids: CASSQGMEDTQYF. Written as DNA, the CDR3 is TGCGCCAGCAGCCAAGGGATGGAGGATACGCAGTATTTT.

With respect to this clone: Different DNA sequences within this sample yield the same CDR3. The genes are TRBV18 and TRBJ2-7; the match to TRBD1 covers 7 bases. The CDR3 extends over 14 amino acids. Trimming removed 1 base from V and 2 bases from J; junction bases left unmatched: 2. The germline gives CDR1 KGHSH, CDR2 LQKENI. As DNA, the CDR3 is TGTGCCAGCTCACCACGACAGGGACCCTACGAGCAGTACTTC. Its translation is CASSPRQGPYEQYF. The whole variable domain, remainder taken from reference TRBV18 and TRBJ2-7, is NAGVMQNPRHLVRRRGQEARLRCSPMKGHSHVYWYRQLPEEGLKFMVYLQKENIIDESGMPKERFSAEFPKEGPSILRIQQVVRGDSAAYFCASSPRQGPYEQYFGPGTRLTVT.

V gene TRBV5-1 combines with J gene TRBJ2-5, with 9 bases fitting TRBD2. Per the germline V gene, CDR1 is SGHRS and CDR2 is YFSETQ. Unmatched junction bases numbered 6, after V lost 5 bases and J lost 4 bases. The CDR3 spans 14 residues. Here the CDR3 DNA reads TGCGCCAGCAGGGAAGTAGCGGGAGTAGAGACCCAGTACTTC. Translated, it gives CASREVAGVETQYF.

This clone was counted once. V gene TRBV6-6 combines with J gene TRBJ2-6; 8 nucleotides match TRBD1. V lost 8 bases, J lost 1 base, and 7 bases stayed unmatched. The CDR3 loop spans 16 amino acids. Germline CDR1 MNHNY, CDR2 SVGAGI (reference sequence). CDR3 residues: CASRGQVFSGANVLTF. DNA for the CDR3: TGTGCCAGCCGGGGACAGGTGTTTTCTGGGGCCAACGTCCTGACTTTC.

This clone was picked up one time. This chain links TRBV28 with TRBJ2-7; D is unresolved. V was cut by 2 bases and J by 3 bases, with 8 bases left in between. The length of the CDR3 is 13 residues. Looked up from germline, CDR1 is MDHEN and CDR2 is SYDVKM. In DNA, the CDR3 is TGTGCCAGCAGTTTAAGTCTACACTACGAGCAGTACTTC. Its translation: CASSLSLHYEQYF.

The chain's CDR3 is CATSWDRGRGELFF. CDR3 coding DNA: TGTGCCACCTCTTGGGACAGGGGTCGCGGGGAGCTGTTTTTT. The chain couples TRBV6-1 to TRBJ2-2; TRBD1 matches at 10 bases. The CDR3 spans 14 residues. Germline trimming cut 10 bases from V and 7 bases from J; bases unmatched to any gene: 9. Germline V gives CDR1 MNHNS, CDR2 SASEGT.

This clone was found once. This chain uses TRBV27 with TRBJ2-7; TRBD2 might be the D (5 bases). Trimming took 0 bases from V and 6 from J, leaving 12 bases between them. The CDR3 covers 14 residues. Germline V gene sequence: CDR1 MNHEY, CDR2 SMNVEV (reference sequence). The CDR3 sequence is CASSLSPLDSEQYF. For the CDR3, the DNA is TGTGCCAGCAGTTTATCCCCACTAGATTCCGAGCAGTACTTC.

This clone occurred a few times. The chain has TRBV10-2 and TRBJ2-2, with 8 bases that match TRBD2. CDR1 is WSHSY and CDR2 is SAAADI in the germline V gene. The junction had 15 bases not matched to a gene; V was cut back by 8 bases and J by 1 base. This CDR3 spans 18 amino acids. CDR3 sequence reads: CASRWGLGDDLNTGELFF. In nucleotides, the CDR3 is TGCGCCAGCCGTTGGGGACTAGGCGACGACTTGAACACCGGGGAGCTGTTTTTT.

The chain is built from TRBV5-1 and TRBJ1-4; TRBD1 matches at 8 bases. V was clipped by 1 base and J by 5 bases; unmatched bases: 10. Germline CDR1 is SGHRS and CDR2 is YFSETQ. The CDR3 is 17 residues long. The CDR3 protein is CASSLLRPGQENEKLFF. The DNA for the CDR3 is TGCGCCAGCAGCTTGCTCCGACCGGGACAGGAAAATGAAAAACTGTTTTTT.

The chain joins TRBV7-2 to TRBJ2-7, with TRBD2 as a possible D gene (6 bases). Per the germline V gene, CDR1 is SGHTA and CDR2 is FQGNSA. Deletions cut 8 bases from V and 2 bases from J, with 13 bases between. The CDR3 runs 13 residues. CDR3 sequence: CASSYRGTYEQYF. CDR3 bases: TGTGCCAGCTCCTACCGGGGGACCTACGAGCAGTACTTC.

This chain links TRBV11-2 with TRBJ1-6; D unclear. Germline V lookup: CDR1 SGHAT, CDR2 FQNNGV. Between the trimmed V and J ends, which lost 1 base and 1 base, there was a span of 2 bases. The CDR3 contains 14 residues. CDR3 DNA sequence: TGTGCCAGCAGCTTAGTTTCCTATAATTCACCCCTCCACTTT. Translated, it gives CASSLVSYNSPLHF. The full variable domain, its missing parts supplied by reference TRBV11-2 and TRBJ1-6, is EAGVAQSPRYKIIEKRQSVAFWCNPISGHATLYWYQQILGQGPKLLIQFQNNGVVDDSQLPKDRFSAERLKGVDSTLKIQPAKLEDSAVYLCASSLVSYNSPLHFGNGTRLTVT.

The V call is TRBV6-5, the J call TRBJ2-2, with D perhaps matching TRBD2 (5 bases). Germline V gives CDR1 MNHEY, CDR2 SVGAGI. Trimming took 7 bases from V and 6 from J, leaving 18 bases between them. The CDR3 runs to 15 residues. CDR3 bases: TGTGCCAGCATGGCGGGTCGGCCCCTCGCCGGGGAGCTGTTTTTT. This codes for CASMAGRPLAGELFF.

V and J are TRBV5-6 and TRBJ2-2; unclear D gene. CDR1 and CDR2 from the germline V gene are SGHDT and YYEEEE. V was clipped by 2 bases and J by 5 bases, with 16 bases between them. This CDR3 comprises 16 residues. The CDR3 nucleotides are TGTGCCAGCAGCTTTGGACCCCAGTGGGTGACCGGGGAGCTGTTTTTT. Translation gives CASSFGPQWVTGELFF.

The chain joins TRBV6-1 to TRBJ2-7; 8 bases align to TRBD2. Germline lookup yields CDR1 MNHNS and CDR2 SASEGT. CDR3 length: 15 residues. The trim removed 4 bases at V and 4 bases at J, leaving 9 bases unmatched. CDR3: CASSAPGTRVYEQYF. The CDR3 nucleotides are TGTGCCAGCAGTGCCCCCGGGACTAGGGTGTACGAGCAGTACTTC.

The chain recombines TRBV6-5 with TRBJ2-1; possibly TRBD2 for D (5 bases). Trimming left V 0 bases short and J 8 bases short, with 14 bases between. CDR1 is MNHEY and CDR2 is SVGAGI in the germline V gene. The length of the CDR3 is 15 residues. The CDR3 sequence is CASSYSGFTEDEQFF. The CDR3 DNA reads TGTGCCAGCAGTTACTCGGGGTTCACGGAGGATGAGCAGTTCTTC.

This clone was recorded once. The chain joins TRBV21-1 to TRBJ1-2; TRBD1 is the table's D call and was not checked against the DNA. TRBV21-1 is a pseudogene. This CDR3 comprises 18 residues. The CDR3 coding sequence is TGTGCCAGCAGCAAAGGGGCTTTTGTGGGACAGATTAACTATGGCTACACCTTC. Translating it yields CASSKGAFVGQINYGYTF.

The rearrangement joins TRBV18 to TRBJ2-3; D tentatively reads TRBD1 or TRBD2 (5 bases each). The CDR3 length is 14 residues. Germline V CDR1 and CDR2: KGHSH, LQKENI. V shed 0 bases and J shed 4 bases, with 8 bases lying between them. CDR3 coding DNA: TGTGCCAGCTCACCACCGGGGGACCCAGATACGCAGTATTTT. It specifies CASSPPGDPDTQYF.

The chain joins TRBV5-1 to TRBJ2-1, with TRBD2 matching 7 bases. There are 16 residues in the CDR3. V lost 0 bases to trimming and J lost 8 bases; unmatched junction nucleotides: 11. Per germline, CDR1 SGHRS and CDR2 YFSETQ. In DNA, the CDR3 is TGCGCCAGCAGCTTGGGGAGCGGGATTGGTCGCCATGAGCAGTTCTTC. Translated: CASSLGSGIGRHEQFF.